Following are 29 T cell receptor beta chains from one sample sequenced in a study of blood T cell repertoires in COVID-19. Clones were sequenced by immunoSEQ multiplex PCR, and TCRdb holds only the in-frame ones, with some missing. The table has some 200,000 clones, roughly 82% seen once. The sample was PBMCs or T cells enriched from blood (not recorded which). The receptors derive from a man aged 35-49 years who had recovered from COVID-19.

The gene calls are TRBV5-4 and TRBJ2-4; D is possibly TRBD2 (6 bases). Trimming removed 4 bases from V and 6 bases from J, with 14 bases in between. Per germline, CDR1 SGHNT and CDR2 YYREEE (reference sequence). The CDR3 contains 14 residues. The CDR3 sequence is CASSLVGGVNIQYF. Here the CDR3 DNA reads TGTGCCAGCAGCCTCGTGGGGGGAGTAAACATTCAGTACTTC.

The chain links TRBV7-2 to TRBJ2-7; 9 bases line up with TRBD1. CDR1 SGHTA and CDR2 FQGNSA come from the germline V gene. The CDR3 has 13 residues. The trim removed 5 bases at V and 6 bases at J, leaving 5 bases unmatched. CDR3 region: CASSPGQGTEQYV. In DNA, the CDR3 is TGTGCCAGCAGCCCGGGACAGGGAACCGAGCAGTACGTC.

The CDR3: CASKVGDRNTIYF. CDR3 sequence (DNA): TGTGCCAGCAAAGTAGGGGACAGAAACACCATATATTTT. The chain couples TRBV7-2 to TRBJ1-3; D is possibly TRBD1 (6 bases). The germline V gene has CDR1 SGHTA and CDR2 FQGNSA. The CDR3 is made up of 13 amino acids. Deletions cut 7 bases from V and 5 bases from J, with 12 bases between.

The rearrangement links TRBV28 to TRBJ1-4; perhaps TRBD1 as D (6 bases). The V gene's germline CDR1 is MDHEN and CDR2 SYDVKM. This CDR3 has 12 amino acids. Trimming took 8 bases from V and 8 from J, leaving 12 bases between them. CDR3 amino acids: CASLTGGEKLFF. The CDR3, as DNA: TGTGCCAGCTTGACAGGAGGAGAAAAACTGTTTTTT.

The genes are TRBV4-2 and TRBJ1-6; 7 nucleotides line up with TRBD1. Germline-derived CDR1 and CDR2 are LGHNA and YNFKEQ. V lost 0 bases and J lost 10; bases outside the gene matches: 15. This CDR3 is built from 18 residues. The CDR3 region has the DNA TGTGCCAGCAGCCAAGATTCTCAGCCAGGGGGTTCGCGGTCACCCCTCCACTTT. Its protein product is CASSQDSQPGGSRSPLHF.

The CDR3, as DNA: TGTGCCAGCTCACTCGGGACTTCAGGGATTTACAATGAGCAGTTCTTC. The encoded protein is CASSLGTSGIYNEQFF. V usage is TRBV18 and J usage is TRBJ2-1; perhaps TRBD2 as D (6 bases). The CDR3 length is 16 residues. From germline, CDR1 is KGHSH and CDR2 LQKENI. The ends were cut back, 4 bases at V and 4 bases at J, with 17 bases in the middle.

The rearrangement joins TRBV3-1 (or the pseudogene TRBV3-2) to TRBJ2-5; D gene ambiguous. Germline CDR1 reads LGHDT; CDR2 reads YNNKEL (reference sequence). The V end was cut by 0 bases, the J end by 2 bases, with 7 bases between. The CDR3 has 14 amino acids. Written as DNA, the CDR3 is TGTGCCAGCAGCCAAGATCTGGCACAAGAGACCCAGTACTTC. Residues: CASSQDLAQETQYF.

The V and J genes are TRBV7-9 and TRBJ1-5; D uncertain. Germline CDR1 is SEHNR and CDR2 is FQNEAQ (reference sequence). V was trimmed by 1 base and J by 7 bases, leaving 5 bases between them. The CDR3 is made up of 12 amino acids. The CDR3 region has the DNA TGTGCCAGCAGCTTAGAACGGCAGCCCCAGCATTTT. Amino acid sequence: CASSLERQPQHF. The full variable domain, rest sourced from reference TRBV7-9 and TRBJ1-5, is DTGVSQNPRHKITKRGQNVTFRCDPISEHNRLYWYRQTLGQGPEFLTYFQNEAQLEKSRLLSDRFSAERPKGSFSTLEIQRTEQGDSAMYLCASSLERQPQHFGDGTRLSIL.

In this sample, this clone turned up once. This chain joins TRBV11-2 and TRBJ1-3; TRBD1 aligns across 9 bases. The junction had 8 bases not matched to a gene; V was cut back by 2 bases and J by 0 bases. The CDR3 runs 18 residues. The V gene's germline CDR1 is SGHAT and CDR2 FQNNGV. CDR3: CASSLLAGTGSSGNTIYF. In nucleotides, the CDR3 is TGTGCCAGCAGCTTATTGGCGGGGACAGGGAGCTCTGGAAACACCATATATTTT.

This chain connects TRBV4-3 to TRBJ2-2, with D tentatively TRBD1 (5 bases). This CDR3 spans 18 amino acids. CDR1 is LGHNA, CDR2 YSLEER, per germline. V was trimmed by 2 bases and J by 0 bases, leaving 16 bases between them. For the CDR3, the DNA is TGCGCCAGCAGCCAAAAGCGACAGAGCGTCGCGAACACCGGGGAGCTGTTTTTT. This codes for CASSQKRQSVANTGELFF.

The chain links TRBV6-2 or TRBV6-3 to TRBJ1-5; D is unresolved. Per the germline V gene, CDR1 is MNHEY and CDR2 is SVGEGT. V lost 5 bases and J lost 5, with 10 bases in between. The CDR3 totals 13 residues. The CDR3 coding sequence is TGTGCCAGCAGTAAAGGAGAGGATCAGCCCCAGCATTTT. Protein: CASSKGEDQPQHF.

This chain joins TRBV7-2 and TRBJ2-5; 9 bases fit TRBD1. From germline, CDR1 is SGHTA and CDR2 FQGNSA. V was pared by 3 bases and J by 7 bases, with 3 bases of the junction left unmatched. This CDR3 contains 13 residues. In DNA form, the CDR3 reads TGTGCCAGCAGCTTGGGACAGGGCGGGACCCAGTACTTC. It translates to CASSLGQGGTQYF.

V and J are TRBV5-6 and TRBJ1-1; no reliable D call. This CDR3 is 14 amino acids long. Germline loops: CDR1 SGHDT, CDR2 YYEEEE. V lost 4 bases, J lost 0 bases, and 10 bases lay in between. The chain's CDR3 is CASSPVVLNTEAFF. CDR3 coding DNA: TGTGCCAGCAGCCCAGTCGTACTGAACACTGAAGCTTTCTTT.

V usage is TRBV5-4 and J usage is TRBJ2-5; TRBD1 aligns across 10 bases. This CDR3 has 13 amino acids. After removal of 9 bases from V and 4 bases from J, the junction contained 6 bases not matched to a gene. Germline loops: CDR1 SGHNT, CDR2 YYREEE (reference sequence). The CDR3 DNA follows: TGTGCCACCGCGGGGGACAGGGGAGAGACCCAGTACTTC. Translation gives CATAGDRGETQYF.

Worth noting for this clone: At one boundary the junction diverges from the germline segment, which might be a read error. The gene calls are TRBV7-2 and TRBJ2-5; TRBD2 is a possible D gene (5 bases). This CDR3 spans 13 amino acids. The V gene's germline CDR1 is SGHTA and CDR2 FQGNSA. CDR3 nucleotide sequence: TGTGCCAGCAGCTTAGCGCAGAGGGAGCGGAGAGACTTC. It specifies CASSLAQRERRDF.

This sequence joins TRBV6-5 and TRBJ1-6; tentative D call: TRBD1 (5 bases). Germline V gene data show CDR1 as MNHEY and CDR2 as SVGAGI. The CDR3 extends over 13 amino acids. Trimming removed 6 bases at V and 15 bases at J, with 18 bases between. The CDR3 sequence is CASSPAGQSVLHF. The CDR3 region has the DNA TGTGCCAGCAGCCCGGCGGGGCAGTCAGTCCTCCACTTT.

This clone was found a few times. V gene TRBV7-2 combines with J gene TRBJ1-1, with TRBD1 matching 7 bases. This CDR3 contains 12 residues. Unmatched junction bases numbered 7, after V lost 4 bases and J lost 11 bases. Germline V CDR1 and CDR2: SGHTA, FQGNSA. The CDR3 here is CASSYDRAEAFF. DNA for the CDR3: TGTGCCAGCAGCTACGACAGGGCCGAGGCTTTCTTT.

The chain has TRBV7-2 and TRBJ2-6; weak D call: TRBD2 (5 bases). The germline V and J ends were trimmed by 6 bases and 0 bases, with 9 bases remaining between them. Germline V lookup: CDR1 SGHTA, CDR2 FQGNSA. The CDR3 is 15 amino acids. DNA for the CDR3: TGTGCCAGCAGTATGAGGGTCTCTGGGGCCAACGTCCTGACTTTC. This translates into CASSMRVSGANVLTF.

The rearrangement joins TRBV18 to TRBJ2-1, with 8 bases that match TRBD2. Trimming removed 2 bases from V and 16 bases from J; junction bases left unmatched: 13. CDR3 length: 14 amino acids. Germline V gene data show CDR1 as KGHSH and CDR2 as LQKENI. CDR3 sequence (DNA): TGTGCCAGCTCACCAACGCAATCGGGACTAGTCCTCTTCTTC. Amino acid sequence: CASSPTQSGLVLFF. Based on the CDR3 plus reference TRBV18 and TRBJ2-1, the full variable domain is NAGVMQNPRHLVRRRGQEARLRCSPMKGHSHVYWYRQLPEEGLKFMVYLQKENIIDESGMPKERFSAEFPKEGPSILRIQQVVRGDSAAYFCASSPTQSGLVLFFGPGTRLTVL.

The chain combines TRBV5-6 with TRBJ1-1; D unresolved. The CDR3 is 15 residues long. The germline gives CDR1 SGHDT, CDR2 YYEEEE. The V end was cut by 1 base, the J end by 1 base, with 11 bases between. The CDR3 DNA reads as TGTGCCAGCAGCTTGTCCCCGCCCGGGAACACTGAAGCTTTCTTT. Protein product: CASSLSPPGNTEAFF.

V gene TRBV11-2 combines with J gene TRBJ1-2; 8 bases are a match to TRBD1. Losses at the gene ends were 5 bases for V and 8 bases for J; bases not matched to a gene: 10. The length of the CDR3 is 14 residues. Germline lookup yields CDR1 SGHAT and CDR2 FQNNGV. The CDR3 loop is CASSPGQGARGYTF. CDR3 sequence (DNA): TGTGCCAGCAGCCCCGGTCAGGGGGCGCGGGGCTACACCTTC. Combining the CDR3 with reference TRBV11-2 and TRBJ1-2 gives the whole variable domain EAGVAQSPRYKIIEKRQSVAFWCNPISGHATLYWYQQILGQGPKLLIQFQNNGVVDDSQLPKDRFSAERLKGVDSTLKIQPAKLEDSAVYLCASSPGQGARGYTFGSGTRLTVV.

This CDR3 reads CASSGPGLHVVSNSPLHF. CDR3 coding DNA: TGTGCCAGCAGCGGTCCGGGACTCCATGTCGTCAGTAATTCACCCCTCCACTTT. This chain links TRBV7-8 with TRBJ1-6, with a possible D match to TRBD1 (5 bases). This CDR3 is built from 18 residues. Germline V gene data show CDR1 as SGHVS and CDR2 as FQNEAQ. The V end was cut by 5 bases, the J end by 6 bases, with 23 bases between.

The chain links TRBV28 to TRBJ1-5; D is perhaps TRBD1 (5 bases). The CDR3 runs 14 residues. V lost 5 bases and J lost 6, with 14 bases in between. CDR1 is MDHEN, CDR2 SYDVKM, per germline. CDR3 loop: CASSPQGSGQPQHF. The CDR3 DNA sequence: TGTGCCAGCAGTCCGCAGGGCTCGGGTCAGCCCCAGCATTTT.

The chain recombines TRBV15 with TRBJ2-1, with a tentative D call TRBD1 (6 bases). The germline gives CDR1 LNHNV, CDR2 YYDKDF (reference sequence). Between the trimmed V and J ends, which lost 0 bases and 8 bases, there was a span of 11 bases. The CDR3 consists of 14 residues. This CDR3 is CATSRDQGYDEQFF. The CDR3 bases are TGTGCCACCAGCAGAGATCAGGGGTACGATGAGCAGTTCTTC.

This clone has a single count. The chain recombines TRBV3-1 (or the pseudogene TRBV3-2) with TRBJ2-7, with D unclear. The CDR3 covers 13 residues. Germline V gene lookup returns CDR1 LGHDT and CDR2 YNNKEL (reference sequence). Trimming took 8 bases from V and 5 from J, leaving 16 bases between them. The CDR3 DNA reads TGTGCCAGCTTTCCTACGCCGAGCGACGAGCAGTACTTC. It yields the protein CASFPTPSDEQYF.

This chain uses TRBV7-2 with TRBJ2-7, with a possible D match to TRBD1 (6 bases). The CDR3 extends over 15 amino acids. Germline V gene sequence: CDR1 SGHTA, CDR2 FQGNSA. The ends were cut back, 4 bases at V and 3 bases at J, with 16 bases in the middle. The CDR3 bases are TGTGCCAGCAGCTATTCTCGAACAGGGTACTACGAGCAGTACTTC. Amino acids: CASSYSRTGYYEQYF. Full variable domain (outside the CDR3, taken from reference TRBV7-2 and TRBJ2-7): GAGVSQSPSNKVTEKGKDVELRCDPISGHTALYWYRQSLGQGLEFLIYFQGNSAPDKSGLPSDRFSAERTGGSVSTLTIQRTQQEDSAVYLCASSYSRTGYYEQYFGPGTRLTVT.

This clone has only a few counts. The rearrangement links TRBV19 to TRBJ2-3, with 7 bases that match TRBD1. The germline V gene encodes CDR1 LNHDA and CDR2 SQIVND (reference sequence). The CDR3 is 15 residues long. V gave up 1 base and J gave up 2 bases; unmatched junction bases: 3. DNA for the CDR3: TGTGCCAGTAGTATAGGGACAGGTTTCACAGATACGCAGTATTTT. It translates to CASSIGTGFTDTQYF.

J is TRBJ2-1 and V is TRBV30, with 7 positions matching TRBD2. The length of the CDR3 is 14 residues. Trimming removed 4 bases from V and 2 bases from J; junction bases left unmatched: 5. Germline CDR1 is GTSNPN and CDR2 is SVGIG (reference sequence). The DNA of the CDR3 is TGTGCCTGGACCACCGGACTAGCCTACAATGAGCAGTTCTTC. This translates into CAWTTGLAYNEQFF.

V gene TRBV18 combines with J gene TRBJ2-5, with a weak D call TRBD1 (5 bases). The V end lost 2 bases, the J end lost 0 bases, and 16 bases lay between the germline ends. CDR3 size: 17 residues. Looked up from germline, CDR1 is KGHSH and CDR2 is LQKENI. Here the CDR3 reads CASSPTSGWGYQETQYF. CDR3 nucleotides: TGTGCCAGCTCACCAACGTCAGGGTGGGGCTACCAAGAGACCCAGTACTTC. The full variable domain, in which reference TRBV18 and TRBJ2-5 provide the parts outside the CDR3, is NAGVMQNPRHLVRRRGQEARLRCSPMKGHSHVYWYRQLPEEGLKFMVYLQKENIIDESGMPKERFSAEFPKEGPSILRIQQVVRGDSAAYFCASSPTSGWGYQETQYFGPGTRLLVL.